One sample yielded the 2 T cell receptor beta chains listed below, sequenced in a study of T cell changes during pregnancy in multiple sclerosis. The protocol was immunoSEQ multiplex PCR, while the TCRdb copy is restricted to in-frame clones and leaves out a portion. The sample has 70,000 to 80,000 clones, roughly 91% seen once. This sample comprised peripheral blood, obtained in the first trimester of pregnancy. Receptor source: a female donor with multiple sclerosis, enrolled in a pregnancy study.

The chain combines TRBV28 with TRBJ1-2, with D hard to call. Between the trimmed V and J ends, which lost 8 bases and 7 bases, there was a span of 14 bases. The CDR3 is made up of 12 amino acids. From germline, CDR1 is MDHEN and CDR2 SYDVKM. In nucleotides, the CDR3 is TGTGCCAGCCGCCCCCCCCCGAGTGGCTACACCTTC. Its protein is CASRPPPSGYTF.

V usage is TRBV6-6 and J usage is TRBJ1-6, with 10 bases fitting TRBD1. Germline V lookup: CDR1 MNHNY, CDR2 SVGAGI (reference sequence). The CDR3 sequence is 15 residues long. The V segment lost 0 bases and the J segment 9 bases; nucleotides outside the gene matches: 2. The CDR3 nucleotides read TGTGCCAGCAGTTACTCGGGGACAGGGGTTTCACCCCTCCACTTT. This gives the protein CASSYSGTGVSPLHF.